Below, 17 T cell receptor beta chains from the same sample are listed, as sequenced in a study of CD8 T cells in Susac syndrome. RNA in amounts of about 0.5 to 1 ug was reverse transcribed with random hexamers. TCRdb recomputed calls from the immunoSEQ multiplex PCR reads with MiXCR, one row per CDR3 protein. The table records 95,000 to 150,000 distinct CDR3 sequences, approximately 96% of them present only once. The sequencing sample was made of CD4+ T cells from PBMCs. Every receptor here comes from a human donor with Susac syndrome.

This clonotype was counted a few times. This sequence joins TRBV27 and TRBJ1-4; D is perhaps TRBD1 (6 bases). The CDR3 sequence is 13 residues long. Germline V gives CDR1 MNHEY, CDR2 SMNVEV (reference sequence). V was clipped by 5 bases and J by 8 bases, with 12 bases between them. The DNA of the CDR3 is TGTGCCAGCAGTCCCGGGACACTAGAAAAACTGTTTTTT. Its protein product is CASSPGTLEKLFF.

The gene calls are TRBV6-5 and TRBJ1-2; D unclear. Germline V CDR1 and CDR2: MNHEY, SVGAGI. The V gene lost 3 bases and the J gene lost 8 bases, with 10 bases spanning the gap. There are 12 residues in the CDR3. DNA of the CDR3: TGTGCCAGCAGTTATAAGTCGGGCGGCTACACCTTC. This encodes CASSYKSGGYTF.

The CDR3 reads CSARDTAGGSTDTQYF. CDR3 in DNA: TGCAGTGCTAGAGATACGGCGGGAGGTTCCACAGATACGCAGTATTTT. The chain has TRBV20-1 and TRBJ2-3; 8 bases are a match to TRBD2. Germline values: CDR1 DFQATT, CDR2 SNEGSKA (reference sequence). The CDR3 consists of 16 residues. Trimming at V came to 0 bases and at J to 2 bases, leaving 7 bases not matched to a gene.

V and J are TRBV28 and TRBJ2-4; TRBD1 might be the D (5 bases). Germline loops: CDR1 MDHEN, CDR2 SYDVKM. This CDR3 region has 14 residues. Trimming pared 4 bases from V and 6 bases from J, leaving 13 bases between. The CDR3 loop is CASSYDSRGNIQYF. The DNA for the CDR3 is TGTGCCAGCAGTTACGACAGCAGAGGAAACATTCAGTACTTC.

The chain couples TRBV29-1 to TRBJ1-2; 7 bases are shared with TRBD1. V trimming: 7 bases; J trimming: 2 bases; junction bases outside the gene matches: 7. CDR1 SQVTM and CDR2 ANQGSEA come from the germline V gene. The CDR3 contains 13 residues. The CDR3 reads CSAATGANYGYTF. CDR3 nucleotide sequence: TGCAGCGCTGCTACAGGGGCGAACTATGGCTACACCTTC.

This rearrangement joins TRBV20-1 to TRBJ1-5; 8 bases fit TRBD1. The CDR3 covers 13 residues. CDR1 DFQATT and CDR2 SNEGSKA come from the germline V gene (reference sequence). J was trimmed by 5 bases and V by 6 bases; bases with no gene match: 6. CDR3 nucleotide sequence: TGCAGTGCCGGACAGGGTTCGGATCAGCCCCAGCATTTT. Protein: CSAGQGSDQPQHF.

CDR3 protein: CASSAVGKRANTEAFF. CDR3 in DNA: TGTGCCAGCAGCGCCGTGGGGAAGCGGGCCAACACTGAAGCTTTCTTT. The chain combines TRBV12-3 or TRBV12-4 with TRBJ1-1; D remains unclear. The CDR3 sequence is 16 residues long. The V end was cut by 6 bases, the J end by 2 bases, with 19 bases between.

The V gene is TRBV20-1, the J gene TRBJ2-7; no clear D. CDR3 length equals 14 residues. Germline V gene sequence: CDR1 DFQATT, CDR2 SNEGSKA (reference sequence). Trimming took off 1 base at V and 5 bases at J, with 15 bases between the two ends. CDR3 protein: CSARGLFGSNEQYF. The CDR3 nucleotides are TGCAGTGCTAGAGGGCTTTTCGGCTCGAACGAGCAGTACTTC.

The chain links TRBV3-1 to TRBJ1-1; a possible D gene is TRBD1 (5 bases). Trimming left V 6 bases short and J 3 bases short, with 14 bases between. The CDR3 covers 14 residues. The germline gives CDR1 LGHDT, CDR2 YNNKEL (reference sequence). CDR3 DNA: TGTGCCAGCAGACTCCAGCCGGGGGACACTGAAGCTTTCTTT. Translated: CASRLQPGDTEAFF.

This clonotype was seen just once. The chain carries TRBV29-1 and TRBJ1-2; TRBD1 matches 7 bases. Germline V gene sequence: CDR1 SQVTM, CDR2 ANQGSEA. V was pared by 4 bases and J by 3 bases, with 5 bases of the junction left unmatched. CDR3 length: 13 amino acids. The CDR3 DNA is TGCAGCGTTGGGACAGGTTCTCACTATGGCTACACCTTC. It yields the protein CSVGTGSHYGYTF.

The V call is TRBV4-2, the J call TRBJ2-2; D is unclear. Trimming took 6 bases from V and 5 from J, leaving 7 bases between them. The CDR3 is 12 amino acids. The germline V gene has CDR1 LGHNA and CDR2 YNFKEQ. The CDR3 region has the DNA TGTGCCAGCAGACACTGGACCGGGGAGCTGTTTTTT. Protein: CASRHWTGELFF.

The count of this clonotype is one. The chain recombines TRBV20-1 with TRBJ2-1, with D perhaps given as TRBD1 or TRBD2 (5 bases each). The CDR3 contains 14 residues. Germline CDR1 reads DFQATT; CDR2 reads SNEGSKA (reference sequence). Trimming removed 3 bases from V and 4 bases from J, with 13 bases in between. The chain's CDR3 is CSARVVGTYNEQFF. In DNA form, the CDR3 reads TGCAGTGCTAGGGTGGTAGGGACGTACAATGAGCAGTTCTTC.

This clonotype was detected only once. The rearrangement uses TRBV30 and TRBJ2-2, with D uncertain. This CDR3 is built from 15 residues. CDR1 and CDR2 from the germline V gene are GTSNPN and SVGIG (reference sequence). Trimming shortened V by 2 bases and J by 7 bases, and 17 bases separated the two germline ends. The CDR3 spells CAWSYYKPPSGELFF. The CDR3 DNA reads TGTGCCTGGAGTTATTACAAGCCCCCCAGCGGGGAGCTGTTTTTT.

The chain uses TRBV29-1 and TRBJ2-1; D gene unclear. Germline V gives CDR1 SQVTM, CDR2 ANQGSEA. The CDR3 sequence is 14 residues long. The V end was cut by 4 bases, the J end by 5 bases, with 15 bases between. The DNA for the CDR3 is TGCAGCGTTGTTACCACGCAGTACCACAATGAGCAGTTCTTC. Protein: CSVVTTQYHNEQFF.

This chain connects TRBV27 to TRBJ2-7, with 9 nucleotides matching TRBD2. This CDR3 has 14 amino acids. The germline V gene encodes CDR1 MNHEY and CDR2 SMNVEV (reference sequence). The V segment lost 5 bases and the J segment 6 bases; nucleotides outside the gene matches: 8. The CDR3 sequence: CASSRAGGGGEQYF. DNA of the CDR3: TGTGCCAGCAGTAGAGCGGGAGGAGGGGGCGAGCAGTACTTC.

V is TRBV7-3 and J is TRBJ2-3; perhaps TRBD1 as D (6 bases). CDR1 is SGHTA, CDR2 FQGTGA, per germline. V lost 6 bases and J 0 bases, leaving 16 bases between the germline ends. This CDR3 comprises 16 residues. CDR3 protein: CASSSWAGASTDTQYF. CDR3 in DNA: TGTGCCAGCAGTTCATGGGCAGGGGCGAGCACAGATACGCAGTATTTT. The whole variable domain, remainder taken from reference TRBV7-3 and TRBJ2-3, is GAGVSQTPSNKVTEKGKYVELRCDPISGHTALYWYRQSLGQGPEFLIYFQGTGAADDSGLPNDRFFAVRPEGSVSTLKIQRTERGDSAVYLCASSSWAGASTDTQYFGPGTRLTVL.

This chain joins TRBV15 and TRBJ1-3, with D unresolved. The V and J ends lost 0 bases and 4 bases respectively, with 10 bases between them. The CDR3 is 15 amino acids. Germline loops: CDR1 LNHNV, CDR2 YYDKDF (reference sequence). As DNA, the CDR3 is TGTGCCACCAGCAGAGATACGGTCCCCGGAAACACCATATATTTT. Encoded protein: CATSRDTVPGNTIYF. The entire variable domain, with the rest obtained from reference TRBV15 and TRBJ1-3, is as follows: DAMVIQNPRYQVTQFGKPVTLSCSQTLNHNVMYWYQQKSSQAPKLLFHYYDKDFNNEADTPDNFQSRRPNTSFCFLDIRSPGLGDTAMYLCATSRDTVPGNTIYFGEGSWLTVV.